This T cell receptor beta chain stems from a study of cytomegalovirus exposure and HLA in healthy donors. Study outcomes and limitations: Across donors, most TCRs were seen rarely, yet some public ones were widespread. The tendency of first-cohort TCR clusters to co-occur in the roughly 130 validation repertoires emerged from a later analysis. Reportedly, cytomegalovirus status was diagnosed with high sensitivity and specificity.

A word on this clone: The antigen remains unidentified.

Produced via immunoSEQ multiplex PCR; TCRdb's table is partial and in-frame only. This table has approximately 170,000 clones, approximately 80% appearing once. The clonotype was recovered from a man in his thirties or forties in good health and CMV-seropositive. Sequencing was done on a sample of PBMCs.

CDR3 nucleotide sequence: TGTGCCAGTAGTATGCAAGGAGACTATGGCTACACCTTC. It specifies CASSMQGDYGYTF. The V gene is TRBV19, the J gene TRBJ1-2; D is ambiguous. The CDR3 covers 13 residues. Germline V gene lookup returns CDR1 LNHDA and CDR2 SQIVND (reference sequence). V shed 3 bases and J shed 3 bases, with 8 bases lying between them.